These 30 T cell receptor beta chains were sequenced from one sample in a study of cytomegalovirus exposure and HLA in healthy donors. The study ran its PCR with 60 Vbeta and 13 Jbeta primers. Here immunoSEQ multiplex PCR was the method, and the copy in TCRdb shows in-frame clones only, minus some. Of over 150,000 clones detected, 78% appear once; the ten largest clones hold about 3.1%. Sequencing was carried out using PBMCs. These receptor sequences come from a woman aged 50 to 60 in good health and CMV-seropositive.

This clone was picked up a small number of times. The rearrangement links TRBV11-3 to TRBJ1-3, with 11 positions matching TRBD1. CDR3 length equals 17 residues. With 5 bases clipped from V and 2 bases from J, the junction kept 8 bases outside the gene matches. Germline assignment: CDR1 SGHNT and CDR2 YENEEA. CDR3 in amino acids: CASSRGQGADTGNTIYF. The CDR3 DNA follows: TGTGCCAGCAGCAGAGGACAGGGGGCAGATACTGGAAACACCATATATTTT.

This clone was observed a handful of times. The chain is built from TRBV6-1 and TRBJ2-1; perhaps TRBD2 as D (5 bases). V lost 7 bases and J 2 bases, leaving 15 bases between the germline ends. CDR3 length: 15 amino acids. Germline CDR1 MNHNS, CDR2 SASEGT. CDR3: CASTLDSRAYNEQFF. The CDR3 nucleotides read TGTGCCAGCACCTTGGACTCGCGAGCCTACAATGAGCAGTTCTTC.

In its sample, this clone was seen a few times. This chain uses TRBV27 with TRBJ2-7; D not resolved. The CDR3 runs 16 residues. From germline, CDR1 is MNHEY and CDR2 SMNVEV (reference sequence). The V end lost 6 bases, the J end lost 2 bases, and 20 bases lay between the germline ends. The CDR3 region is CASSPNAKLSPYEQYF. DNA for the CDR3: TGTGCCAGCAGCCCCAACGCTAAACTATCTCCCTACGAGCAGTACTTC.

This chain joins TRBV7-2 and TRBJ2-1; tentative D call: TRBD2 (5 bases). V gave up 1 base and J gave up 9 bases, with 16 bases separating them. Germline CDR1 reads SGHTA; CDR2 reads FQGNSA. The CDR3 contains 15 residues. CDR3 in amino acids: CASSLEAGLGSEQFF. The CDR3 DNA is TGTGCCAGCAGCTTAGAAGCAGGACTTGGCAGTGAGCAGTTCTTC.

The rearrangement joins TRBV6-5 to TRBJ1-2; D unresolved. Trimming left V 0 bases short and J 2 bases short, with 7 bases between. Germline assignment: CDR1 MNHEY and CDR2 SVGAGI. This CDR3 is 14 amino acids long. CDR3 protein: CASSYSSNNYGYTF. DNA of the CDR3: TGTGCCAGCAGTTACTCGAGTAACAACTATGGCTACACCTTC.

To note about this clone: One end of the junction is discordant with germline, which a read error may explain. The V gene is TRBV5-1, the J gene TRBJ2-5, with D possibly matching TRBD2 (6 bases). The CDR3 extends over 14 amino acids. Germline V lookup: CDR1 SGHRS, CDR2 YFSETQ. The CDR3 is CASKDVRGREPQYF. CDR3 bases: TGCGCCAGCAAGGATGTCCGGGGGAGAGAGCCCCAGTACTTC. Looking up the rest from reference TRBV5-1 and TRBJ2-5 gives the full variable domain: KAGVTQTPRYLIKTRGQQVTLSCSPISGHRSVSWYQQTPGQGLQFLFEYFSETQRNKGNFPGRFSGRQFSNSRSEMNVSTLELGDSALYLCASKDVRGREPQYFGPGTRLLVL.

The J gene is TRBJ1-2, the V gene TRBV14, with 9 bases fitting TRBD1. Per the germline V gene, CDR1 is SGHDN and CDR2 is FVKESK. The CDR3 loop spans 16 amino acids. J was trimmed by 4 bases and V by 0 bases; bases with no gene match: 6. The CDR3 loop reads CASSQDRGQGSYGYTF. In nucleotides, the CDR3 is TGTGCCAGCAGCCAAGATCGGGGACAGGGCTCCTATGGCTACACCTTC.

This clone was seen only a few times. J is TRBJ1-2 and V is TRBV6-5, with D perhaps matching TRBD1 (5 bases). Germline V gene sequence: CDR1 MNHEY, CDR2 SVGAGI. Trimming left V 2 bases short and J 7 bases short, with 17 bases between. The CDR3 sequence is 15 residues long. This CDR3 is CASSYVFGGRGGYTF. CDR3 nucleotide sequence: TGTGCCAGCAGTTACGTGTTCGGGGGGAGAGGTGGCTACACCTTC.

The chain couples TRBV28 to TRBJ2-7; possible D gene TRBD2, 5 bases. Trimming shortened V by 8 bases and J by 7 bases, and 21 bases separated the two germline ends. Germline V gene sequence: CDR1 MDHEN, CDR2 SYDVKM. CDR3 size: 14 residues. CDR3 loop: CASLPSTVGGEQYF. The CDR3 region has the DNA TGTGCCAGCCTCCCCAGTACCGTAGGAGGTGAGCAGTACTTC.

This chain's CDR3 is CASSFGESTDTQYF. CDR3 coding DNA: TGTGCCAGCAGCTTTGGTGAGAGCACAGATACGCAGTATTTT. The chain joins TRBV5-6 to TRBJ2-3; D call uncertain. Germline V gene lookup returns CDR1 SGHDT and CDR2 YYEEEE. The CDR3 consists of 14 residues. With 2 bases removed from V and 0 bases from J, the gap between germline ends came to 7 bases.

The CDR3 coding sequence is TGTGCCAGCAGCCTGCGTACAGGGTCCTACGAGCAGTACTTC. It encodes CASSLRTGSYEQYF. This chain uses TRBV21-1 with TRBJ2-7; TRBD1, the table's D call, lacks a check against the DNA. TRBV21-1 is reported as a pseudogene. CDR3 length: 14 amino acids.

V and J are TRBV25-1 and TRBJ1-2; the match to TRBD1 covers 8 bases. The CDR3 consists of 13 residues. CDR1 is MGHDK, CDR2 SYGVNS, per germline. Unmatched junction bases numbered 7, after V lost 5 bases and J lost 8 bases. CDR3 nucleotide sequence: TGTGCCAGCAGTTTGTCAGGGGGCAGCGGCTACACCTTC. It specifies CASSLSGGSGYTF.

The CDR3 bases are TGCAGCGTTGTCGGACAGTTTAGCACAGATACGCAGTATTTT. Translation gives CSVVGQFSTDTQYF. The chain joins TRBV29-1 to TRBJ2-3, with D maybe TRBD1 (6 bases). The V and J ends lost 4 bases and 0 bases respectively, with 11 bases between them. CDR1 and CDR2 (germline): SQVTM, ANQGSEA. This CDR3 spans 14 amino acids.

The J gene is TRBJ2-1, the V gene TRBV7-2, with 7 bases aligning to TRBD1. The length of the CDR3 is 13 residues. CDR1 SGHTA and CDR2 FQGNSA come from the germline V gene. The V segment lost 2 bases and the J segment 9 bases; nucleotides outside the gene matches: 4. DNA for the CDR3: TGTGCCAGCAGCTTATTTACAGGGGTTGAGCAGTTCTTC. It encodes CASSLFTGVEQFF.

This chain links TRBV5-1 with TRBJ1-3, with D unclear. The germline V and J ends were trimmed by 4 bases and 4 bases, with 6 bases remaining between them. The CDR3 runs 12 residues. The germline gives CDR1 SGHRS, CDR2 YFSETQ. DNA for the CDR3: TGCGCCAGCAGCGACACGGGAAACACCATATATTTT. Residues: CASSDTGNTIYF.

V gene TRBV9 combines with J gene TRBJ1-2; a weak D match, TRBD1 (5 bases). Trimming shortened V by 4 bases and J by 8 bases, and 15 bases separated the two germline ends. The CDR3 is 13 amino acids. Germline V lookup: CDR1 SGDLS, CDR2 YYNGEE. DNA of the CDR3: TGTGCCAGCAGCACACGACAGCTATGGGGCTACACCTTC. This translates into CASSTRQLWGYTF.

Points on this clone: A read error may account for a junction end that differs from germline. The V and J genes are TRBV30 and TRBJ2-6; 7 bases match TRBD2. The CDR3 covers 16 residues. Germline CDR1 and CDR2: GTSNPN and SVGIG (reference sequence). The CDR3 region has the DNA TGTGCCTGGGATAGCGGGCCCAGTTCTGGGGCCAACGGCCTGACTTTC. This sequence encodes CAWDSGPSSGANGLTF.

The CDR3 region is CATQSSGASYEQYF. CDR3 sequence (DNA): TGTGCCACTCAAAGCTCGGGAGCCTCCTACGAGCAGTACTTC. The chain couples TRBV7-2 to TRBJ2-7, with a weak D call TRBD2 (6 bases). The CDR3 is made up of 14 amino acids. The germline V and J ends were trimmed by 10 bases and 0 bases, with 16 bases remaining between them. From germline, CDR1 is SGHTA and CDR2 FQGNSA.

The CDR3, as DNA: TGTGCCAGCAGCAGGGGGTCGGGGGGCAGGGTATACGAGCAGTACTTC. Encoded protein: CASSRGSGGRVYEQYF. The gene calls are TRBV5-4 and TRBJ2-7; weak D call: TRBD2 (7 bases). This CDR3 is 16 amino acids long. Trimming took 4 bases from V and 4 from J, leaving 21 bases between them. CDR1 and CDR2 (germline): SGHNT, YYREEE (reference sequence).

The chain has TRBV18 and TRBJ1-2; D possibly corresponds to TRBD1 (5 bases). CDR1 and CDR2 (germline): KGHSH, LQKENI. There are 13 residues in the CDR3. Deletions cut 1 base from V and 2 bases from J, with 5 bases between. The CDR3 here is CASSPQGNYGYTF. The CDR3 bases are TGTGCCAGCTCACCACAGGGGAACTATGGCTACACCTTC.

V is TRBV11-2 and J is TRBJ2-7; D gene ambiguous. This CDR3 comprises 15 residues. V was pared by 4 bases and J by 0 bases, with 13 bases between. The germline V gene encodes CDR1 SGHAT and CDR2 FQNNGV. In DNA, the CDR3 is TGTGCCAGCAGCTCCCGTAGGAGTGGCTCCTACGAGCAGTACTTC. It encodes CASSSRRSGSYEQYF.

In this sample, this clone turned up once. CDR3 residues: CSVEDRIAGGEKLFF. In DNA form, the CDR3 reads TGCAGCGTTGAAGATCGGATCGCAGGGGGCGAAAAACTGTTTTTT. The J gene is TRBJ1-4, the V gene TRBV29-1; 8 nucleotides match TRBD1. The CDR3 consists of 15 residues. V was clipped by 0 bases and J by 8 bases; unmatched bases: 8. Germline V gene sequence: CDR1 SQVTM, CDR2 ANQGSEA.

The count of this clone is one. The chain links TRBV2 to TRBJ2-3, with a tentative D call TRBD2 (7 bases). The germline gives CDR1 SNHLY, CDR2 FYNNEI. The germline V and J ends were trimmed by 6 bases and 6 bases, with 16 bases remaining between them. The CDR3 loop spans 14 amino acids. CDR3 in amino acids: CASRRQGRGDTQYF. CDR3 bases: TGTGCCAGCAGGCGCCAGGGGAGGGGGGATACGCAGTATTTT. The complete variable domain, with remaining parts taken from reference TRBV2 and TRBJ2-3, reads EPEVTQTPSHQVTQMGQEVILRCVPISNHLYFYWYRQILGQKVEFLVSFYNNEISEKSEIFDDQFSVERPDGSNFTLKIRSTKLEDSAMYFCASRRQGRGDTQYFGPGTRLTVL.

The V and J genes are TRBV19 and TRBJ2-1, with D tentatively TRBD1 (6 bases). V shed 10 bases and J shed 3 bases, with 13 bases lying between them. The CDR3 is 13 residues long. The germline V gene encodes CDR1 LNHDA and CDR2 SQIVND (reference sequence). The CDR3: CATGRDNYNEQFF. CDR3 coding DNA: TGTGCCACTGGCCGGGACAACTACAATGAGCAGTTCTTC. Drawing the rest from reference TRBV19 and TRBJ2-1, the complete variable domain is DGGITQSPKYLFRKEGQNVTLSCEQNLNHDAMYWYRQDPGQGLRLIYYSQIVNDFQKGDIAEGYSVSREKKESFPLTVTSAQKNPTAFYLCATGRDNYNEQFFGPGTRLTVL.

The CDR3 region has the DNA TGTGCCAGCAGCGACCTTAGGACAGGGTCGAACACCGGGGAGCTGTTTTTT. Its translation is CASSDLRTGSNTGELFF. The V and J genes are TRBV9 and TRBJ2-2, with 8 nucleotides matching TRBD1. The CDR3 spans 17 residues. The V gene end was trimmed by 3 bases and the J gene end by 0 bases; junction bases not matched to a gene: 7. CDR1 is SGDLS, CDR2 YYNGEE, per germline. Using reference TRBV9 and TRBJ2-2 for the parts outside the CDR3, the full variable domain is DSGVTQTPKHLITATGQRVTLRCSPRSGDLSVYWYQQSLDQGLQFLIQYYNGEERAKGNILERFSAQQFPDLHSELNLSSLELGDSALYFCASSDLRTGSNTGELFFGEGSRLTVL.

A word on this clone: A read error may produce the germline difference seen at one junction end. The chain carries TRBV4-1 and TRBJ2-6; D might be TRBD1 (5 bases). This CDR3 spans 17 amino acids. In germline, CDR1 is MGHRA, CDR2 YSYEKL. The CDR3, as DNA: TGCGCCAGCAGCCAATCTCTTTCGCGCCCTGGGGCCAACGGCCTGACTTTC. The encoded protein is CASSQSLSRPGANGLTF.

The gene calls are TRBV7-2 and TRBJ1-2; maybe TRBD1 (6 bases). CDR3 length: 16 amino acids. V gave up 1 base and J gave up 3 bases, with 15 bases separating them. Germline V gene lookup returns CDR1 SGHTA and CDR2 FQGNSA. The CDR3 loop reads CASSLEGTAGDYGYTF. The CDR3 DNA reads as TGTGCCAGCAGCTTAGAGGGTACGGCAGGGGACTATGGCTACACCTTC.

In this sample, this clone turned up a few times. The chain recombines TRBV4-1 with TRBJ1-3; TRBD1 matches 10 bases. The CDR3 contains 16 residues. Germline values: CDR1 MGHRA, CDR2 YSYEKL. J was trimmed by 4 bases and V by 2 bases; bases with no gene match: 5. The CDR3 region is CASSQPGTGAGNTIYF. The CDR3 coding sequence is TGCGCCAGCAGCCAACCCGGGACAGGGGCCGGAAACACCATATATTTT.

This chain joins TRBV19 and TRBJ1-1; 10 bases agree with TRBD1. Germline V gene data show CDR1 as LNHDA and CDR2 as SQIVND (reference sequence). The V and J ends lost 7 bases and 5 bases, in that order; junction bases with no gene match: 10. The CDR3 is 15 amino acids. CDR3: CASTGTGAPQTEAFF. CDR3 nucleotides: TGTGCCAGTACCGGGACAGGGGCTCCCCAGACTGAAGCTTTCTTT.

This clone has more than one count but fewer than ten. The genes are TRBV19 and TRBJ2-7, with 10 bases aligning to TRBD2. Trimming took 4 bases from V and 0 from J; bases not matched to a gene: 12. This CDR3 has 18 residues. Germline loops: CDR1 LNHDA, CDR2 SQIVND (reference sequence). CDR3 residues: CASSTGGPGLASSYEQYF. Written as DNA, the CDR3 is TGTGCCAGTAGTACAGGGGGCCCGGGACTAGCGAGCTCCTACGAGCAGTACTTC.